This entry lists 2 T cell receptor beta chains sequenced from one sample in a study of OX40 agonist ivuxolimab in advanced cancers. Sequencing was performed with immunoSEQ multiplex PCR; in TCRdb, only in-frame clones are kept and a portion is missing. The table has about 89,000 clones, more than 70% seen once. The specimen was CD4+ or CD8+ T cells sorted from blood, collected in a trial of the OX40 agonist ivuxolimab. Receptors originate from an adult with an advanced solid tumor such as melanoma, head and neck, liver or kidney cancer.

The V call is TRBV6-5, the J call TRBJ2-7; the match to TRBD1 covers 9 bases. The J segment lost 5 bases and the V segment lost 2 bases, leaving 4 bases of the junction unmatched. The germline gives CDR1 MNHEY, CDR2 SVGAGI. The CDR3 is made up of 14 amino acids. CDR3: CASSYGTGSNEQYF. The DNA for the CDR3 is TGTGCCAGCAGTTACGGGACAGGGAGCAACGAGCAGTACTTC.

The CDR3 sequence is CASSIYQGGSGANVLTF. As DNA, the CDR3 is TGTGCCAGTAGTATCTATCAGGGGGGGTCTGGGGCCAACGTCCTGACTTTC. The rearrangement joins TRBV19 to TRBJ2-6; perhaps D is TRBD1 or TRBD2 (7 bases each). Germline-derived CDR1 and CDR2 are LNHDA and SQIVND (reference sequence). V shed 3 bases and J shed 1 base, with 13 bases lying between them. The CDR3 extends over 17 amino acids.